The rows below give T cell receptor beta chains drawn from one sample of a study of blood T cell repertoires in COVID-19. The data were produced by immunoSEQ multiplex PCR, yet TCRdb's version contains in-frame clones alone and is incomplete. Of 45,000 to 60,000 clones in the sample, roughly four fifths were seen once. The sample was peripheral blood. These receptors were taken from a human donor with acute or convalescent COVID-19. The donor label of this sample is uncertain. CDR3s include the opening cysteine and the closing phenylalanine or tryptophan.

J: TRBJ1-2; V: TRBV7-9; CDR3: CASSSIRVPFPTNYGYTF
J: TRBJ2-7; V: TRBV13; CDR3: CASSPNPLGHEQYF
J: TRBJ1-2; V: TRBV11-2; CDR3: CASSFLYNYGYTF
J: TRBJ2-7; V: TRBV7-9; CDR3: CASSLTSTEQYF
J: TRBJ2-1; V: TRBV19; CDR3: CASSIGLADYNEQFF
J: TRBJ1-2; V: TRBV11-2; CDR3: CASSSGQGAQGYTF
J: TRBJ1-5; V: TRBV7-6; CDR3: CASSLGAGGFENQPQHF
J: TRBJ2-3; V: TRBV7-9; CDR3: CASSLGLGGADTQYF
J: TRBJ1-2; V: TRBV10-2; CDR3: CASSESTNYGYTF
J: TRBJ1-2; V: TRBV10-3; CDR3: CAINRHQQGHGYTF
J: TRBJ2-5; V: TRBV7-8; CDR3: CASSLRDSSETQYF
J: TRBJ1-1; V: TRBV18; CDR3: CASNGQGEGTEAFF
J: TRBJ1-2; V: TRBV6-6; CDR3: CASSYAHDYGYTF
J: TRBJ1-1; V: TRBV5-1; CDR3: CASSPYSNTEAFF
J: TRBJ1-5; V: TRBV3-1/TRBV3-2; CDR3: CASSQTGGDNQPQHF
J: TRBJ1-1; V: TRBV30; CDR3: CALTALGLTEAFF
J: TRBJ2-2; V: TRBV4-3; CDR3: CASSLNLGGWTGELFF
J: TRBJ1-1; V: TRBV28; CDR3: CASLSAGGENTEAFF
J: TRBJ1-5; V: TRBV23-1; CDR3: CASSQQGFCNQPQHF
J: TRBJ1-2; V: TRBV12-3/TRBV12-4; CDR3: CASSLRQGDGYTF
J: TRBJ2-7; V: TRBV4-2; CDR3: CASSPRTGAYEQYF
J: TRBJ2-6; V: TRBV19; CDR3: CASSTRQGPGANVLTF
J: TRBJ1-2; V: TRBV28; CDR3: CASSSAGSGYTF
J: TRBJ1-1; V: TRBV6-2/TRBV6-3; CDR3: CASSFQTGGPMNTEAFF
J: TRBJ1-2; V: TRBV12-5; CDR3: CASGFPPKGAYGYTF
J: TRBJ1-1; V: TRBV6-4; CDR3: CASSVSPGTEAFF
J: TRBJ2-1; V: TRBV11-3; CDR3: CASSQSGSKNEQFF
J: TRBJ1-5; V: TRBV11-3; CDR3: CASSTGQGGSNQPQHF
J: TRBJ2-6; V: TRBV6-1; CDR3: CASSGGTGEFSSGANVLTF
J: TRBJ2-7; V: TRBV6-5; CDR3: CASSYSSWSSYEQYF
J: TRBJ1-6; V: TRBV11-2; CDR3: CASSLNVAGNNSPLHF
J: TRBJ1-2; V: TRBV3-1/TRBV3-2; CDR3: CASSQGPGQGMNGYTF
J: TRBJ2-3; V: TRBV9; CDR3: CASSRGSLATDTQYF
J: TRBJ2-7; V: TRBV11-3; CDR3: CASSFPTRSPYEQYF
J: TRBJ2-5; V: TRBV6-2/TRBV6-3; CDR3: CASSPMGLYQETQYF
J: TRBJ2-3; V: TRBV24-1; CDR3: CATSDIPAQADTQYF
J: TRBJ1-5; V: TRBV6-5; CDR3: CASSYSSRSNQPQHF
J: TRBJ1-5; V: TRBV6-1; CDR3: CASSEGQAYNQPQHF
J: TRBJ2-5; V: TRBV27; CDR3: CASSLSQGLVGETQYF
J: TRBJ2-1; V: TRBV24-1; CDR3: CATSALSNEQFF
J: TRBJ1-5; V: TRBV28; CDR3: CASSSQRREWGQPQHF
J: TRBJ2-2; V: TRBV4-3; CDR3: CASSQDLGGHTGELFF
J: TRBJ1-2; V: TRBV6-6; CDR3: CASSRGQGYGYTF
J: TRBJ1-5; V: TRBV5-5; CDR3: CASSWGDRDNNQPQHF